This paragraph reports one T cell receptor beta chain. Sequencing used immunoSEQ multiplex PCR; TCRdb keeps in-frame clones, though not all of them. The data hold some 170,000 clones, with roughly 87% observed a single time. The CDR3 loop spans 16 amino acids. V shed 0 bases and J 4 bases; nucleotides not matched to a gene: 3. Germline V lookup: CDR1 LGHNA, CDR2 YNFKEQ. This entry belongs to a study of blood T cell repertoires in COVID-19. The specimen was PBMCs or T cells enriched from blood (not recorded which). The receptor was derived from a human donor with acute COVID-19. The donor label of this sample is uncertain. This chain links TRBV4-2 with TRBJ2-5; 12 bases are a match to TRBD2. This CDR3 is CASSQESSGGGETQYF. The CDR3, as DNA: TGTGCCAGCAGCCAAGAGTCTAGCGGGGGGGGAGAGACCCAGTACTTC.